This TCR beta chain is from a study of blood T cell repertoires in COVID-19. Study-wide context: COVID-19 samples, acute and convalescent, were from the United States, Italy and Spain. The cDNA or gDNA used as material had been derived from T cells, B-cell-depleted T cells, or PBMCs.

The CDR3 covers 14 residues. Trimming cost V 6 bases and J 0 bases, with 8 bases left between them. Germline loops: CDR1 MNHEY, CDR2 SVGAGI. Study processing details: Researchers report that nucleated cell counts were estimated from reference gene primer amplification. Sequenced by immunoSEQ multiplex PCR; TCRdb stores in-frame clones only, minus some. The D gene and trimming were derived from the DNA, and the V and J assignments and clone size from that table. This table has some 48,000 clones, around 87% appearing once. The clonotype comes from a woman aged 80 or older in a cohort sampled during active or convalescent COVID-19. The rearrangement uses TRBV6-5 and TRBJ2-2, with D perhaps TRBD2 (5 bases). The specimen sequenced was peripheral blood. The CDR3 protein is CASRAGTNTGELFF. DNA for the CDR3: TGTGCCAGCAGGGCCGGGACGAACACCGGGGAGCTGTTTTTT.